Listed here are 23 T cell receptor beta chains from one sample, sequenced in a study of cytomegalovirus exposure and HLA in healthy donors. 13 Jbeta primers and 60 Vbeta primers were used for the PCR. The method was immunoSEQ multiplex PCR; TCRdb's version includes in-frame clones alone and lacks a portion of them. The table includes approximately 110,000 clones, around 70% detected once. Sequencing was carried out using PBMCs. These receptors all stem from a man aged 35-49 years in good health and CMV-seropositive.

The table lists this clone with a few counts. The rearrangement joins TRBV27 to TRBJ2-7, with 11 nucleotides matching TRBD2. Per the germline V gene, CDR1 is MNHEY and CDR2 is SMNVEV (reference sequence). The CDR3 consists of 13 residues. The V and J ends lost 4 bases and 4 bases, in that order; junction bases with no gene match: 0. Here the CDR3 DNA reads TGTGCCAGCAGTTGGACTAGCGGGTACGAGCAGTACGTC. Its protein is CASSWTSGYEQYV.

The CDR3 sequence: CATRDRGRYNEQFF. CDR3 nucleotide sequence: TGTGCCACACGGGACAGGGGGCGTTACAATGAGCAGTTCTTC. This chain uses TRBV2 with TRBJ2-1, with 12 bases lining up with TRBD1. CDR1 is SNHLY and CDR2 is FYNNEI in the germline V gene. The CDR3 spans 14 residues. V shed 10 bases and J 4 bases; nucleotides not matched to a gene: 5.

This rearrangement joins TRBV19 to TRBJ2-1; 9 bases are shared with TRBD2. The CDR3 has 15 residues. Trimming took 9 bases from V and 2 from J; bases not matched to a gene: 8. Per germline, CDR1 LNHDA and CDR2 SQIVND (reference sequence). In DNA form, the CDR3 reads TGTGCCAGCAGAGAGACTAGCGGCCCCTACAATGAGCAGTTCTTC. Amino acid sequence: CASRETSGPYNEQFF.

The chain recombines TRBV19 with TRBJ1-4; no clear D gene. This CDR3 spans 12 amino acids. The germline CDR1 and CDR2 sequences are LNHDA and SQIVND (reference sequence). The V and J ends lost 7 bases and 10 bases respectively, with 13 bases between them. The CDR3 DNA follows: TGTGCCAGTACAGAGGTTAGCGGAAAACTGTTTTTT. Its translation: CASTEVSGKLFF. The full variable domain, its missing parts supplied by reference TRBV19 and TRBJ1-4, is DGGITQSPKYLFRKEGQNVTLSCEQNLNHDAMYWYRQDPGQGLRLIYYSQIVNDFQKGDIAEGYSVSREKKESFPLTVTSAQKNPTAFYLCASTEVSGKLFFGSGTQLSVL.

This clone showed up just once. The chain employs TRBV5-1 and TRBJ1-1; D is possibly TRBD1 (6 bases). CDR3 length: 16 residues. Germline assignment: CDR1 SGHRS and CDR2 YFSETQ. V gave up 1 base and J gave up 2 bases, with 15 bases separating them. CDR3 amino acids: CASSLKPGGLNTEAFF. CDR3 nucleotide sequence: TGCGCCAGCAGCTTGAAGCCGGGGGGGCTTAACACTGAAGCTTTCTTT.

The chain joins TRBV6-6 to TRBJ1-6; TRBD1 agrees at 8 bases. J lost 7 bases, V lost 0 bases, and 2 bases had no gene match. Germline CDR1 is MNHNY and CDR2 is SVGAGI (reference sequence). The CDR3 totals 15 residues. The CDR3 sequence is CASSYSDRENSPLHF. The CDR3 region has the DNA TGTGCCAGCAGTTACTCGGACAGGGAGAATTCACCCCTCCACTTT.

A single count supports this clone. The chain joins TRBV4-1 to TRBJ2-5; the match to TRBD1 covers 11 bases. Germline values: CDR1 MGHRA, CDR2 YSYEKL. There are 15 residues in the CDR3. V shed 4 bases, J shed 3 bases, and the junction held 4 bases outside the gene matches. Written as DNA, the CDR3 is TGCGCCAGCAGCCGGGACAGGGGGGACGAAGAGACCCAGTACTTC. Its translation is CASSRDRGDEETQYF.

The rearrangement uses TRBV5-8 and TRBJ2-2; 13 bases are shared with TRBD2. Germline assignment: CDR1 SGHTS and CDR2 YDEGEE. V shed 4 bases and J 0 bases; nucleotides not matched to a gene: 3. CDR3 size: 17 residues. The DNA for the CDR3 is TGTGCCAGCAGCATCGGGACTAGCGGGGCGAACACCGGGGAGCTGTTTTTT. Translating gives CASSIGTSGANTGELFF.

This chain links TRBV11-2 with TRBJ2-7; D perhaps matches TRBD1 (6 bases). The V gene lost 5 bases and the J gene lost 5 bases, with 16 bases spanning the gap. CDR3 length: 14 residues. Germline V gene lookup returns CDR1 SGHAT and CDR2 FQNNGV. CDR3 sequence reads: CASSPITGLDEQYF. In nucleotides, the CDR3 is TGTGCCAGCAGCCCGATTACAGGGCTCGACGAGCAGTACTTC.

The J gene is TRBJ1-4, the V gene TRBV10-3, with a possible D match to TRBD1 (5 bases). The germline V gene encodes CDR1 ENHRY and CDR2 SYGVKD. V lost 8 bases to trimming and J lost 7 bases, with 17 bases between them. The CDR3 covers 14 residues. For the CDR3, the DNA is TGTGCCATCTCGAGTAAGGGGCAGGGTGAAAAACTGTTTTTT. It translates to CAISSKGQGEKLFF.

This clone was detected a few times. V gene TRBV5-1 combines with J gene TRBJ1-2; 11 bases are shared with TRBD1. Germline lookup yields CDR1 SGHRS and CDR2 YFSETQ. CDR3 length equals 15 residues. Losses at the gene ends were 4 bases for V and 8 bases for J; bases not matched to a gene: 10. CDR3 amino acids: CASSPQDRGLRGYTF. CDR3 DNA: TGCGCCAGCAGCCCCCAGGACAGGGGGCTGAGGGGCTACACCTTC.

This sequence joins TRBV13 and TRBJ2-3; maybe TRBD1 (6 bases). Germline CDR1 is PRHDT and CDR2 is FYEKMQ (reference sequence). V was trimmed by 5 bases and J by 2 bases, leaving 14 bases between them. This CDR3 spans 15 amino acids. DNA of the CDR3: TGTGCCAGCAGCCCACCCGGGACAAACACAGATACGCAGTATTTT. Translating it yields CASSPPGTNTDTQYF.

The chain couples TRBV9 to TRBJ1-1; no clear D. The CDR3 runs 14 residues. CDR1 and CDR2 (germline): SGDLS, YYNGEE. Trimming took off 0 bases at V and 4 bases at J, with 10 bases between the two ends. The CDR3 DNA is TGTGCCAGCAGCGTAGACGGGGTCCCCACTGAAGCTTTCTTT. As protein: CASSVDGVPTEAFF. Variable domain in full (rest from reference TRBV9 and TRBJ1-1): DSGVTQTPKHLITATGQRVTLRCSPRSGDLSVYWYQQSLDQGLQFLIQYYNGEERAKGNILERFSAQQFPDLHSELNLSSLELGDSALYFCASSVDGVPTEAFFGQGTRLTVV.

The chain combines TRBV7-2 with TRBJ2-1; TRBD2 matches 7 bases. Trimming at V came to 3 bases and at J to 5 bases, leaving 7 bases not matched to a gene. Germline V gene data show CDR1 as SGHTA and CDR2 as FQGNSA. The CDR3 length is 15 residues. The CDR3 spells CASSFTSAQDNEQFF. In nucleotides, the CDR3 is TGTGCCAGCAGCTTCACTAGCGCTCAGGACAATGAGCAGTTCTTC.

The rearrangement joins TRBV2 to TRBJ1-2; tentatively, D is TRBD1 (6 bases). This CDR3 is 17 amino acids long. V lost 6 bases and J lost 6, with 26 bases in between. Per germline, CDR1 SNHLY and CDR2 FYNNEI. The CDR3 spells CASSATAMQGFRNGYTF. The CDR3 DNA is TGTGCCAGCAGCGCCACTGCGATGCAGGGGTTCCGCAATGGCTACACCTTC.

The chain employs TRBV6-6 and TRBJ2-3, with 9 bases identical to TRBD2. This CDR3 has 16 residues. Germline assignment: CDR1 MNHNY and CDR2 SVGAGI (reference sequence). The J segment lost 3 bases and the V segment lost 0 bases, leaving 4 bases of the junction unmatched. The CDR3 protein is CASSYSPLAGTDTQYF. The CDR3 DNA reads TGTGCCAGCAGTTACTCCCCCCTAGCGGGAACAGATACGCAGTATTTT.

V is TRBV9 and J is TRBJ2-4, with 8 bases lining up with TRBD1. Losses at the gene ends were 2 bases for V and 13 bases for J; bases not matched to a gene: 8. The V gene's germline CDR1 is SGDLS and CDR2 YYNGEE. The CDR3 runs 13 residues. In DNA form, the CDR3 reads TGTGCCAGCAGCGTGGGGGGACAGGCCGTCCAGTACTTC. It is translated as CASSVGGQAVQYF. Full variable domain (remainder filled in from reference TRBV9 and TRBJ2-4): DSGVTQTPKHLITATGQRVTLRCSPRSGDLSVYWYQQSLDQGLQFLIQYYNGEERAKGNILERFSAQQFPDLHSELNLSSLELGDSALYFCASSVGGQAVQYFGAGTRLSVL.

CDR3 sequence: CASSVDRGSDGYTF. DNA for the CDR3: TGCGCCAGCAGCGTGGACAGGGGGTCGGATGGCTACACCTTC. The V and J genes are TRBV5-1 and TRBJ1-2, with 10 bases identical to TRBD1. This CDR3 is 14 amino acids long. Germline CDR1 is SGHRS and CDR2 is YFSETQ. Trimming took 4 bases from V and 6 from J; bases not matched to a gene: 6.

This clone appeared once. The gene calls are TRBV27 and TRBJ2-3; TRBD2 matches at 11 bases. Germline CDR1 MNHEY, CDR2 SMNVEV (reference sequence). The V segment lost 4 bases and the J segment 3 bases; nucleotides outside the gene matches: 3. This CDR3 spans 15 amino acids. The CDR3 region has the DNA TGTGCCAGCAGTTCTCTAGCGGGAGGAACAGATACGCAGTATTTT. Amino acids: CASSSLAGGTDTQYF.

V and J are TRBV7-2 and TRBJ2-7; TRBD2 is a possible D gene (6 bases). Trimming stripped 3 bases from V and 4 bases from J, with 22 bases between. Germline CDR1 and CDR2: SGHTA and FQGNSA. There are 17 residues in the CDR3. CDR3 coding DNA: TGTGCCAGCAGCTTGGGGGGTGAGGGAAGGCGACGATACGAGCAGTACTTC. It encodes CASSLGGEGRRRYEQYF.

The chain carries TRBV7-2 and TRBJ2-7, with D possibly TRBD2 on 6 matching bases. Germline V gene data show CDR1 as SGHTA and CDR2 as FQGNSA. Between the trimmed V and J ends, which lost 5 bases and 0 bases, there was a span of 8 bases. CDR3 length equals 13 residues. As DNA, the CDR3 is TGTGCCAGCAGCCAGACTAGCTCCTACGAGCAGTACTTC. Its protein is CASSQTSSYEQYF.

The table lists this clone with a few counts. The chain links TRBV4-1 to TRBJ1-2; D gene ambiguous. The CDR3 runs to 14 residues. V was pared by 1 base and J by 3 bases, with 9 bases between. Looked up from germline, CDR1 is MGHRA and CDR2 is YSYEKL. The CDR3 region is CASSQAGQDYGYTF. DNA for the CDR3: TGCGCCAGCAGCCAAGCTGGGCAGGACTATGGCTACACCTTC.

The V call is TRBV2, the J call TRBJ1-1; D remains ambiguous. Looked up from germline, CDR1 is SNHLY and CDR2 is FYNNEI. Trimming took 8 bases from V and 4 from J, leaving 11 bases between them. The CDR3 is 12 residues long. The CDR3 DNA follows: TGTGCCAGCTTGAGGGAGAGCACTGAAGCTTTCTTT. Its protein product is CASLRESTEAFF.